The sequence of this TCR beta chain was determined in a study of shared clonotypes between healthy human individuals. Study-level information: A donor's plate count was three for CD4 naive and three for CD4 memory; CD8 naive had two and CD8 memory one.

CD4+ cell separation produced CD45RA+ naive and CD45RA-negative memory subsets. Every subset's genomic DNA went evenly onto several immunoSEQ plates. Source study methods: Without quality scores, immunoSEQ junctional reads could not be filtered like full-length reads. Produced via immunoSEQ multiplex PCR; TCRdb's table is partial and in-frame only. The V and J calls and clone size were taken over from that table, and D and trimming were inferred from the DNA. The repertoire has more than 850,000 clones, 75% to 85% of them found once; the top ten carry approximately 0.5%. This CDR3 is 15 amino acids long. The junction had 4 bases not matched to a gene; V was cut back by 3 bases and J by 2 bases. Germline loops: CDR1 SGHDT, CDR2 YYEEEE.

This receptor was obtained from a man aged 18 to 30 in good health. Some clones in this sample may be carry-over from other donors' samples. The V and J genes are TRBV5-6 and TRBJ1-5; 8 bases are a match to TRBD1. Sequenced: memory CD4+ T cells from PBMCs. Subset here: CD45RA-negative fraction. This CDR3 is CASSSDRGGNQPQHF. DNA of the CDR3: TGTGCCAGCAGCTCCGACAGGGGTGGCAATCAGCCCCAGCATTTT.